A few counts support the clone carrying this T cell receptor beta chain. Its antigen is currently unknown. The data were obtained in a study of T cell repertoires in cytomegalovirus infection. About the study: Both CMV infection and a matching HLA type were indicated by public TCR beta signatures.

General observations from the study: The cumulative frequency of public TCR beta families identified carriers of CMV plus the relevant HLA. CMV-specific TCR beta clonotypes restricted by HLA-C were the ones dominating the ex vivo response.

One entry per CDR3 protein results from TCRdb running MiXCR on the reads. The sample shows hundreds of thousands of distinct CDR3 sequences, approximately 24% of them seen only once. CDR3 size: 16 residues. Deletions cut 0 bases from V and 0 bases from J, with 9 bases between. Per germline, CDR1 KGHSH and CDR2 LQKENI. Material for sequencing was CD8+ T cells from PBMCs. The V and J genes are TRBV18 and TRBJ2-1; unclear D gene. This clonotype was sampled from a human donor in good health (CMV status not recorded). Some clones in this sample may be carry-over from other donors' samples. This CDR3 reads CASSPPDVSSYNEQFF. The CDR3 region has the DNA TGTGCCAGCTCACCACCCGACGTTAGCTCCTACAATGAGCAGTTCTTC.